This T cell receptor beta chain was obtained from a study of T-cell memory formation after mild COVID-19. In this sample, this clonotype turned up many times. TCRdb reprocessed the 5' RACE reads with MiXCR, giving one entry per CDR3 protein. The repertoire holds about 610,000 distinct CDR3 sequences, with 17% as singletons. Germline CDR1 LNHDA, CDR2 SQIVND (reference sequence). This CDR3 comprises 16 residues. V gave up 5 bases and J gave up 0 bases; unmatched junction bases: 6. The TCR sequence derives from an adult woman who had mild COVID-19 (a few samples of this study predate the infection). Cell type and time point are not known. The sample consisted of PBMCs or a T cell subset sorted from them (not recorded which). The gene calls are TRBV19 and TRBJ2-4; 8 nucleotides match TRBD1. In DNA, the CDR3 is TGTGCCAGTAGTCCCCGGACAGGGCTAGCCAAAAACATTCAGTACTTC. Translated, it gives CASSPRTGLAKNIQYF.